The rows below give T cell receptor beta chains drawn from one sample of a study of T cells in Graves' hyperthyroidism and ophthalmopathy. TCRdb re-called the multiplex PCR reads with MiXCR, one entry per CDR3 protein. Seen here are approximately 480,000 distinct CDR3 sequences, more than 20% observed once, and the top ten hold approximately 25%. The source material was blood. The origin of the receptors is a man younger than 35 with Graves' hyperthyroidism. Each CDR3 is given with its conserved first and last residue. The D gene is left open where the match is weak. Clone size, where shown, is once, few, many, or a class for clones that have expanded.

size	V	D	J	DNA	CDR3
many	TRBV20-1	TRBD2	TRBJ2-7	TGCAGTGCTAGTGCACCCACAGCGGGGGGGTACGAGCAGTACTTC	CSASAPTAGGYEQYF
many	TRBV5-1	TRBD2	TRBJ2-7	TGCGCCAGCAGCTTGCCCTTAGCGGGGAGCTCCTACGAGCAGTACTTC	CASSLPLAGSSYEQYF
many	TRBV6-4	NA	TRBJ1-2	TGTGCCAGCAGTGCCGGACAGAGGACCTTC	CASSAGQRTF
many	TRBV28	NA	TRBJ1-2	TGTGCCAGCAGTTTACCCAGGGACTATGGCTACACCTTC	CASSLPRDYGYTF
many	TRBV7-8	NA	TRBJ1-1	TGTGCCAGCAGCTTACTTCCTGACACTGAAGCTTTCTTT	CASSLLPDTEAFF
NA	TRBV5-1	NA	TRBJ2-2	TGCGGCGGCGGCTCGGACGCGGCCCTTAACACCGGGGAGCTGTTTTTT	CGGGSDAALNTGELFF
many	TRBV6-5	TRBD2	TRBJ2-2	TGTGCCAGCACCCAACTAGCGGGGATGTTCGGCGGGGAGCTGTTTTTT	CASTQLAGMFGGELFF
NA	TRBV6-5	TRBD2	TRBJ2-2	TGTGCCAGCAGTTCTCTAGCGGGCATCGCCGGGGAGCTGTTTTTT	CASSSLAGIAGELFF
many	TRBV12-3/TRBV12-4	TRBD2	TRBJ2-7	TGTGCCAGCAGTCCCCAGCGGGGCGGGGAGCAGTACTTC	CASSPQRGGEQYF
NA	TRBV19	TRBD1	TRBJ1-5	TGTGCCAGTAGTTTGAGGACAGGGGGTCAGCCCCAGCATTTT	CASSLRTGGQPQHF